This T cell receptor (beta chain) originates from a study of T cells in Graves' hyperthyroidism and ophthalmopathy. Study-wide results and limits: The model made its ophthalmopathy prediction, and onset followed a median approximately 6 months later. By a 13 V-J model, ophthalmopathy was set apart from stable hyperthyroidism.

Details on this clonotype: What it binds is unknown.

Germline V lookup: CDR1 MDHEN, CDR2 SYDVKM. V trimming: 6 bases; J trimming: 6 bases; junction bases outside the gene matches: 10. CDR3 size: 14 residues. Ophthalmopathy cases met thresholds of Clinical Activity Score at least 3, NOSPECS grade at least 4 and duration under 3 months. Exclusion followed for patients with uncontrolled infection, other autoimmune disease, pregnancy or lactation. TCR beta CDR3 sequences were amplified from RNA transcripts. First-round RT-PCR of the TCR CDR3 relied on the HTBI primer set. One entry per CDR3 protein, called by TCRdb with MiXCR from the multiplex PCR reads. The sample lists about 640,000 distinct CDR3 sequences, less than 25% seen once, with about 34% in the top ten.

The chain couples TRBV28 to TRBJ2-7, with 8 positions matching TRBD2. This sequence originates from a man aged 30 to 39 with Graves' ophthalmopathy. The specimen was blood. In DNA form, the CDR3 reads TGTGCCAGCAGGGAGCCCTCTCGGGGGGGCGAGCAGTACTTC. This sequence encodes CASREPSRGGEQYF. The variable domain in full, completed from reference TRBV28 and TRBJ2-7, reads DVKVTQSSRYLVKRTGEKVFLECVQDMDHENMFWYRQDPGLGLRLIYFSYDVKMKEKGDIPEGYSVSREKKERFSLILESASTNQTSMYLCASREPSRGGEQYFGPGTRLTVT.